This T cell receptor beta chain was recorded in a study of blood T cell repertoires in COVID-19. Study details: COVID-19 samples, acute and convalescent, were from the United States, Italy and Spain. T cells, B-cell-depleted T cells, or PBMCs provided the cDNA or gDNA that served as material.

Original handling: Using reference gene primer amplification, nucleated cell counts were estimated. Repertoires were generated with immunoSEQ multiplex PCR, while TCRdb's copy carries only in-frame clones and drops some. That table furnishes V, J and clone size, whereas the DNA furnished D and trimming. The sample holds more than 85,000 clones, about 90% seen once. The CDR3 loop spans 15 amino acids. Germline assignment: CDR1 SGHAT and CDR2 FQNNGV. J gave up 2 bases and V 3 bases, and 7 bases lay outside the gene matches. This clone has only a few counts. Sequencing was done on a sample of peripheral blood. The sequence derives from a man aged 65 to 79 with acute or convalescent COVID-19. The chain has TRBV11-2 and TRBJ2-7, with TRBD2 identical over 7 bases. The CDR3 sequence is CASSFIKGRAYEQYF. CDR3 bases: TGTGCCAGCAGCTTTATCAAAGGGAGGGCCTACGAGCAGTACTTC.